One TCR beta chain is described in this entry. The antigen is undetermined. TCRdb analysed the reads with MiXCR anew, one entry per CDR3 protein. This table has fewer than 950,000 distinct CDR3 sequences, less than 35% appearing once. This CDR3 has 14 amino acids. Germline V gene lookup returns CDR1 DFQATT and CDR2 SNEGSKA (reference sequence). V was clipped by 6 bases and J by 3 bases, with 15 bases between them. The data belong to a study of T cell repertoires in cytomegalovirus infection. Notes on the study in general: Cumulated frequencies of public TCR beta families served to identify carriers of CMV plus the relevant HLA.

Sequenced material: cultured CD8+ T cells from PBMCs, taken from culture after CMV antigen stimulation. The chain carries TRBV20-1 and TRBJ2-1; weak D call: TRBD2 (6 bases). This receptor was obtained from a human donor in good health (CMV status not recorded). Some clones in this sample may be carry-over from other donors' samples. The CDR3 DNA sequence: TGCAGTGCCAAGCCCCCTAGCGACTACAATGAGCAGTTCTTC. Amino acid sequence: CSAKPPSDYNEQFF.